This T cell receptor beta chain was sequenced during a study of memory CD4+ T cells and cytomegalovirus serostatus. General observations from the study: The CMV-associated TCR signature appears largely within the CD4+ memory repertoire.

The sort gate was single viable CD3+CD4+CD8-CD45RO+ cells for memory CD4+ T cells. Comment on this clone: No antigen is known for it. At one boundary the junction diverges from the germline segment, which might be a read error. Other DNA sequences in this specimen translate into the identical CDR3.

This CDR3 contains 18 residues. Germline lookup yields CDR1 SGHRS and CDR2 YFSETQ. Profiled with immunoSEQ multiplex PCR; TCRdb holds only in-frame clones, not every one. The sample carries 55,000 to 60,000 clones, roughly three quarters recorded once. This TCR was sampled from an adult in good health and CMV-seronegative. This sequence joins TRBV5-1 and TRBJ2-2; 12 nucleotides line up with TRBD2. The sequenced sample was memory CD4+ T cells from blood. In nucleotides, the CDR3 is TGCGCCAGCAGCTTGTCCCTAGCGGGAGGGCCGAACACCGGGGAACTGTTTTTT. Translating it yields CASSLSLAGGPNTGELFF.